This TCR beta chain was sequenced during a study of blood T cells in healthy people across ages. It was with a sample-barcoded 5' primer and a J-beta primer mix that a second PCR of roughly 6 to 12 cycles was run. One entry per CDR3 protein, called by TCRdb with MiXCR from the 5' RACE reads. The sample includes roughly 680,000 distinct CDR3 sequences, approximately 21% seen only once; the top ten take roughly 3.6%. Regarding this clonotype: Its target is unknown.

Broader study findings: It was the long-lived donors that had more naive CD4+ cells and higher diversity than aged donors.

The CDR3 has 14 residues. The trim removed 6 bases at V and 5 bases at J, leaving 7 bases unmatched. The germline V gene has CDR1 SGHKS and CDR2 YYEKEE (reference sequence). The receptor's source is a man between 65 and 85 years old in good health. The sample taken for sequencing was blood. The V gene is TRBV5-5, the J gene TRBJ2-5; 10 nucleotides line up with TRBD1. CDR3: CASTSGTGEETQYF. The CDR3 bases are TGTGCCAGCACCTCCGGGACAGGGGAGGAGACCCAGTACTTC. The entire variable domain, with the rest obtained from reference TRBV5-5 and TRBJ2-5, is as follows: DAGVTQSPTHLIKTRGQQVTLRCSPISGHKSVSWYQQVLGQGPQFIFQYYEKEERGRGNFPDRFSARQFPNYSSELNVNALLLGDSALYLCASTSGTGEETQYFGPGTRLLVL.